These 31 T cell receptor beta chains originate from one sample sequenced in a study of cytomegalovirus exposure and HLA in healthy donors. Primers included in the PCR were 60 Vbeta and 13 Jbeta primers. TCRdb's copy holds only in-frame clones and misses some; the assay was immunoSEQ multiplex PCR. Among under 200,000 clones listed, roughly 80% were seen once. Sequences were obtained from PBMCs. These receptors all stem from a human donor in good health.

The gene calls are TRBV7-2 and TRBJ2-7, with D possibly TRBD1 on 5 matching bases. From germline, CDR1 is SGHTA and CDR2 FQGNSA. V was trimmed by 3 bases and J by 2 bases, leaving 8 bases between them. The CDR3 length is 13 residues. CDR3 sequence (DNA): TGTGCCAGCAGCTTTGAAGGGGCCTACGAGCAGTACTTC. This codes for CASSFEGAYEQYF.

The table lists this clone with a count of one. The chain combines TRBV7-2 with TRBJ1-6, with D tentatively TRBD1 (5 bases). The germline CDR1 and CDR2 sequences are SGHTA and FQGNSA. The CDR3 spans 15 residues. Trimming stripped 2 bases from V and 7 bases from J, with 12 bases between. CDR3 region: CASSLIGTKNSPLHF. CDR3 nucleotide sequence: TGTGCCAGCAGCTTAATCGGGACTAAGAATTCACCCCTCCACTTT.

The chain has TRBV5-1 and TRBJ1-1; possible D gene TRBD1, 5 bases. The germline V gene encodes CDR1 SGHRS and CDR2 YFSETQ. Trimming cost V 4 bases and J 4 bases, with 17 bases left between them. The CDR3 runs to 15 residues. CDR3 in amino acids: CASSSAQLGGTEAFF. The CDR3 nucleotides are TGCGCCAGCAGCAGCGCTCAACTCGGGGGCACTGAAGCTTTCTTT.

The rearrangement uses TRBV10-3 and TRBJ2-7, with 7 bases fitting TRBD1. J gave up 0 bases and V 5 bases, and 7 bases lay outside the gene matches. CDR3 size: 15 residues. The germline V gene encodes CDR1 ENHRY and CDR2 SYGVKD. The CDR3 nucleotides read TGTGCCATCAGTTCGACAGGGCATAGCTCCTACGAGCAGTACTTC. Protein sequence: CAISSTGHSSYEQYF.

The gene calls are TRBV19 and TRBJ1-1; no clear D gene. V lost 1 base and J 8 bases, leaving 11 bases between the germline ends. CDR1 is LNHDA and CDR2 is SQIVND in the germline V gene (reference sequence). This CDR3 region has 13 residues. Here the CDR3 reads CASSIGSAGEAFF. In DNA form, the CDR3 reads TGTGCCAGTAGTATAGGAAGTGCAGGAGAAGCTTTCTTT. The full variable domain, completed using reference TRBV19 and TRBJ1-1, is DGGITQSPKYLFRKEGQNVTLSCEQNLNHDAMYWYRQDPGQGLRLIYYSQIVNDFQKGDIAEGYSVSREKKESFPLTVTSAQKNPTAFYLCASSIGSAGEAFFGQGTRLTVV.

This clone showed up just a few times. This chain connects TRBV11-2 to TRBJ2-7; 7 bases fit TRBD1. CDR3 length equals 13 residues. Trimming cost V 8 bases and J 4 bases; bases outside gene matches: 8. Germline CDR1 reads SGHAT; CDR2 reads FQNNGV. The CDR3 loop is CASAWGTAYEQYF. DNA of the CDR3: TGTGCCAGCGCCTGGGGGACAGCATACGAGCAGTACTTC. Filled out from reference TRBV11-2 and TRBJ2-7, the complete variable domain reads EAGVAQSPRYKIIEKRQSVAFWCNPISGHATLYWYQQILGQGPKLLIQFQNNGVVDDSQLPKDRFSAERLKGVDSTLKIQPAKLEDSAVYLCASAWGTAYEQYFGPGTRLTVT.

The V call is TRBV5-6, the J call TRBJ1-6; D is unclear. CDR1 SGHDT and CDR2 YYEEEE come from the germline V gene. The CDR3 runs 12 residues. Trimming cost V 5 bases and J 10 bases, with 10 bases left between them. The CDR3 sequence is CASSPGSSPLHF. In DNA, the CDR3 is TGTGCCAGCAGTCCCGGGTCCTCACCCCTCCACTTT.

The rearrangement links TRBV7-2 to TRBJ1-1, with 10 nucleotides matching TRBD1. CDR1 and CDR2 from the germline V gene are SGHTA and FQGNSA. This CDR3 is 18 amino acids long. With V trimmed by 1 base and J by 5 bases, 13 bases remained unmatched. CDR3 nucleotides: TGTGCCAGCAGCTTAGAGGGAGTTACCGGGACAGGGGTTACTGAAGCTTTCTTT. Amino acids: CASSLEGVTGTGVTEAFF.

The chain links TRBV5-1 to TRBJ1-1; D is perhaps TRBD1 (5 bases). Trimming cost V 3 bases and J 0 bases, with 9 bases left between them. From germline, CDR1 is SGHRS and CDR2 YFSETQ. This CDR3 is 14 amino acids long. CDR3 sequence: CASSSDTLNTEAFF. Written as DNA, the CDR3 is TGCGCCAGCAGCTCGGACACCTTGAACACTGAAGCTTTCTTT.

This clone was seen a handful of times. The J gene is TRBJ2-3, the V gene TRBV10-3, with 13 positions matching TRBD2. The CDR3 has 16 amino acids. In germline, CDR1 is ENHRY, CDR2 SYGVKD. J lost 3 bases, V lost 11 bases, and 11 bases had no gene match. CDR3 loop: CASRTSGGTLTDTQYF. The CDR3 nucleotides read TGTGCCTCCCGGACTAGCGGGGGCACTCTTACAGATACGCAGTATTTT.

This clone showed up just once. In DNA, the CDR3 is TGTGCCATCAGTGAGCCAGGGGGCGGTCAGCCCCAGCATTTT. Translated, it gives CAISEPGGGQPQHF. The chain combines TRBV10-3 with TRBJ1-5; 8 nucleotides match TRBD1. CDR1 ENHRY and CDR2 SYGVKD come from the germline V gene. V lost 2 bases, J lost 6 bases, and 3 bases stayed unmatched. The CDR3 has 14 amino acids.

V gene TRBV7-9 combines with J gene TRBJ2-3; D is unclear. V was trimmed by 7 bases and J by 0 bases, leaving 11 bases between them. There are 14 residues in the CDR3. Germline V gene sequence: CDR1 SEHNR, CDR2 FQNEAQ (reference sequence). The CDR3 region is CASKVTGSTDTQYF. CDR3 nucleotide sequence: TGTGCCAGCAAGGTTACGGGTAGCACAGATACGCAGTATTTT.

The CDR3 sequence: CASRIQHSGTGYNEQFF. The CDR3 nucleotides read TGTGCCAGCAGGATCCAACACAGCGGGACAGGATACAATGAGCAGTTCTTC. The chain joins TRBV7-2 to TRBJ2-1, with TRBD1 as a possible D gene (8 bases). Germline V gene data show CDR1 as SGHTA and CDR2 as FQGNSA. The CDR3 is 17 amino acids. V dropped 6 bases and J dropped 4 bases, with 22 bases sitting between them.

The J gene is TRBJ1-5, the V gene TRBV6-4, with a possible D match to TRBD1 (6 bases). The CDR3 consists of 16 residues. With 7 bases removed from V and 2 bases from J, the gap between germline ends came to 18 bases. In germline, CDR1 is MRHNA, CDR2 SNTAGT. The CDR3 reads CASIGDMDLGNQPQHF. CDR3 nucleotide sequence: TGTGCCAGCATCGGGGACATGGATCTGGGCAATCAGCCCCAGCATTTT.

This chain uses TRBV9 with TRBJ1-6; perhaps TRBD1 as D (6 bases). Germline V lookup: CDR1 SGDLS, CDR2 YYNGEE. The CDR3 covers 15 residues. Trimming removed 0 bases from V and 6 bases from J, with 10 bases in between. The CDR3 is CASSVGIGGNSPLHF. The CDR3, as DNA: TGTGCCAGCAGCGTAGGGATAGGGGGTAATTCACCCCTCCACTTT. Looking up the rest from reference TRBV9 and TRBJ1-6 gives the full variable domain: DSGVTQTPKHLITATGQRVTLRCSPRSGDLSVYWYQQSLDQGLQFLIQYYNGEERAKGNILERFSAQQFPDLHSELNLSSLELGDSALYFCASSVGIGGNSPLHFGNGTRLTVT.

This chain connects TRBV10-3 to TRBJ2-1; 9 bases are shared with TRBD2. V lost 10 bases to trimming and J lost 8 bases; unmatched junction nucleotides: 12. This CDR3 has 14 amino acids. Germline V gene lookup returns CDR1 ENHRY and CDR2 SYGVKD. The CDR3 region is CATGLGTSFYEQFF. Here the CDR3 DNA reads TGTGCCACCGGTTTGGGGACTAGCTTCTATGAGCAGTTCTTC.

This clone was recorded only once. The chain is built from TRBV4-3 and TRBJ2-3, with 11 bases lining up with TRBD1. The CDR3 has 15 residues. Trimming cost V 3 bases and J 3 bases; bases outside gene matches: 2. CDR1 is LGHNA and CDR2 is YSLEER in the germline V gene. The CDR3 region is CASSQGQGETDTQYF. In DNA form, the CDR3 reads TGCGCCAGCAGCCAGGGACAGGGGGAAACAGATACGCAGTATTTT.

This clone occurred a few times. J is TRBJ1-1 and V is TRBV6-5; 8 nucleotides agree with TRBD1. This CDR3 has 14 residues. Germline trimming cut 5 bases from V and 1 base from J; bases unmatched to any gene: 3. Germline values: CDR1 MNHEY, CDR2 SVGAGI. The CDR3 spells CASSRTGRNTEAFF. In DNA form, the CDR3 reads TGTGCCAGCAGTCGGACAGGGAGGAACACTGAAGCTTTCTTT.

The rearrangement joins TRBV5-1 to TRBJ2-1; a possible D gene is TRBD2 (7 bases). The germline CDR1 and CDR2 sequences are SGHRS and YFSETQ. The CDR3 contains 15 residues. V lost 4 bases to trimming and J lost 4 bases, with 15 bases between them. For the CDR3, the DNA is TGCGCCAGCAGCCTGGAGGGGGGGGGTTACAATGAGCAGTTCTTC. Translation gives CASSLEGGGYNEQFF.

The chain uses TRBV11-2 and TRBJ2-3, with 14 bases aligning to TRBD2. V shed 5 bases and J 7 bases; nucleotides not matched to a gene: 5. The CDR3 is 15 amino acids. Per the germline V gene, CDR1 is SGHAT and CDR2 is FQNNGV. The CDR3 loop is CASSPGTSGGYTQYF. Written as DNA, the CDR3 is TGTGCCAGCAGCCCCGGGACTAGCGGGGGTTATACGCAGTATTTT. The full variable domain, completed using reference TRBV11-2 and TRBJ2-3, is EAGVAQSPRYKIIEKRQSVAFWCNPISGHATLYWYQQILGQGPKLLIQFQNNGVVDDSQLPKDRFSAERLKGVDSTLKIQPAKLEDSAVYLCASSPGTSGGYTQYFGPGTRLTVL.

This clone occurred once. The chain is built from TRBV4-3 and TRBJ1-2; D is possibly TRBD1 (6 bases). The CDR3 is made up of 15 amino acids. Deletions cut 0 bases from V and 2 bases from J, with 10 bases between. Germline V lookup: CDR1 LGHNA, CDR2 YSLEER. The CDR3, as DNA: TGCGCCAGCAGCCAAGACAGGGGATTAAACTATGGCTACACCTTC. Amino acid sequence: CASSQDRGLNYGYTF.

This clone was seen once. The CDR3 sequence is CASRLIPGQGNSPLHF. The DNA for the CDR3 is TGTGCCAGCAGACTTATCCCGGGACAGGGTAATTCACCCCTCCACTTT. The chain employs TRBV6-6 and TRBJ1-6, with TRBD1 matching over 9 bases. CDR1 is MNHNY and CDR2 is SVGAGI in the germline V gene (reference sequence). The V and J ends lost 6 bases and 6 bases, in that order; junction bases with no gene match: 9. The CDR3 totals 16 residues.

J is TRBJ2-2 and V is TRBV5-1; TRBD1 is a possible D gene (6 bases). This CDR3 contains 16 residues. Trimming took off 4 bases at V and 0 bases at J, with 13 bases between the two ends. Germline-derived CDR1 and CDR2 are SGHRS and YFSETQ. The CDR3 DNA reads TGCGCCAGCAGCGCCTTGGGACACACGAACACCGGGGAGCTGTTTTTT. This encodes CASSALGHTNTGELFF.

This chain connects TRBV5-4 to TRBJ1-5; the D gene is possibly TRBD1 (6 bases). Trimming cost V 3 bases and J 7 bases, with 8 bases left between them. Germline CDR1 reads SGHNT; CDR2 reads YYREEE (reference sequence). The CDR3 sequence is 12 residues long. The CDR3 protein is CASSSQGQPQHF. In DNA form, the CDR3 reads TGTGCCAGCAGCTCACAGGGACAGCCCCAGCATTTT.

The chain couples TRBV5-1 to TRBJ2-2; 10 bases are a match to TRBD2. Trimming took 0 bases from V and 0 from J; bases not matched to a gene: 5. The CDR3 length is 18 residues. Germline V lookup: CDR1 SGHRS, CDR2 YFSETQ. The CDR3 DNA reads TGCGCCAGCAGCTTGGAGGGTAGCGGGGGGTCGAACACCGGGGAGCTGTTTTTT. It is translated as CASSLEGSGGSNTGELFF. Drawing the rest from reference TRBV5-1 and TRBJ2-2, the complete variable domain is KAGVTQTPRYLIKTRGQQVTLSCSPISGHRSVSWYQQTPGQGLQFLFEYFSETQRNKGNFPGRFSGRQFSNSRSEMNVSTLELGDSALYLCASSLEGSGGSNTGELFFGEGSRLTVL.

The gene calls are TRBV27 and TRBJ2-1; TRBD2 agrees at 9 bases. After removal of 3 bases from V and 10 bases from J, the junction contained 7 bases not matched to a gene. Germline assignment: CDR1 MNHEY and CDR2 SMNVEV (reference sequence). The CDR3 sequence is 14 residues long. The CDR3 coding sequence is TGTGCCAGCAGTTTCGGCGGGGGGGCTAGGGAGCAGTTCTTC. Translation: CASSFGGGAREQFF.

The chain is built from TRBV29-1 and TRBJ2-1; 8 nucleotides line up with TRBD1. The CDR3 covers 16 residues. In germline, CDR1 is SQVTM, CDR2 ANQGSEA. Losses at the gene ends were 8 bases for V and 5 bases for J; bases not matched to a gene: 17. The DNA for the CDR3 is TGCAGCCCCGGTCCCCGCCGGGACAGGTTCCACAATGAGCAGTTCTTC. Encoded protein: CSPGPRRDRFHNEQFF.

The V call is TRBV2, the J call TRBJ1-1, with 8 bases matching TRBD1. The CDR3 has 13 residues. V lost 8 bases to trimming and J lost 5 bases; unmatched junction nucleotides: 7. CDR1 SNHLY and CDR2 FYNNEI come from the germline V gene. CDR3 in DNA: TGTGCCAGCGCTGACAGGGGTGGTACTGAAGCTTTCTTT. This encodes CASADRGGTEAFF. The whole variable domain, filled in from reference TRBV2 and TRBJ1-1, reads EPEVTQTPSHQVTQMGQEVILRCVPISNHLYFYWYRQILGQKVEFLVSFYNNEISEKSEIFDDQFSVERPDGSNFTLKIRSTKLEDSAMYFCASADRGGTEAFFGQGTRLTVV.

The rearrangement joins TRBV7-8 to TRBJ1-2; the match to TRBD1 covers 11 bases. The CDR3 has 14 amino acids. The germline CDR1 and CDR2 sequences are SGHVS and FQNEAQ. The V and J ends lost 4 bases and 8 bases, in that order; junction bases with no gene match: 6. CDR3 loop: CASSSRTGGYGYTF. The CDR3 bases are TGTGCCAGCAGCTCCCGGACAGGGGGCTACGGCTACACCTTC.

V and J are TRBV6-6 and TRBJ1-6; perhaps TRBD1 as D (5 bases). Looked up from germline, CDR1 is MNHNY and CDR2 is SVGAGI (reference sequence). The CDR3 runs to 14 residues. V lost 2 bases and J 6 bases, leaving 8 bases between the germline ends. The CDR3, as DNA: TGTGCCAGCAGTTACCGGGGGGGTAATTCACCCCTCCACTTT. Residues: CASSYRGGNSPLHF.

This clone has more than one count but fewer than ten. This rearrangement joins TRBV27 to TRBJ1-5; 8 positions agree with TRBD1. Losses at the gene ends were 6 bases for V and 6 bases for J; bases not matched to a gene: 7. The CDR3 has 14 residues. In germline, CDR1 is MNHEY, CDR2 SMNVEV (reference sequence). DNA for the CDR3: TGTGCCAGCAGACAAACAGGGGGACTTCAGCCCCAGCATTTT. Translated, it gives CASRQTGGLQPQHF.